This record covers a single T cell receptor beta chain. This clone may be a read error of a much larger clone one base away. This same CDR3 is encoded by further DNA sequences in the sample. These data belong to a study of Ad26.COV2.S vaccination and SARS-CoV-2 variants. Study-wide background: Into the muscle, Ad26.COV2.S was dosed once or twice, 56 days apart.

TCRdb keeps only in-frame clones here, not all; method: immunoSEQ multiplex PCR. This repertoire shows fewer than 400,000 clones, just over 85% found once; its top ten account for 1.9%. The germline V gene encodes CDR1 SGHRS and CDR2 YFSETQ. V gave up 0 bases and J gave up 2 bases; unmatched junction bases: 1. This CDR3 comprises 14 residues. Specified treatment: some 19 received Ad26.COV2.S at low or high dose, single or two shots; a few received placebo; per-sample allocation not given. Vaccine and placebo recipients were sampled on day 63 after the first injection. This sample comprised peripheral blood, obtained in a trial of Ad26.COV2.S vaccine versus placebo. The chain employs TRBV5-1 and TRBJ1-2; 7 bases line up with TRBD1. This receptor was identified in a person aged 18-65 years who received the Ad26.COV2.S COVID-19 vaccine or a placebo. CDR3 bases: TGCGCCAGCAGCTTGGACAGGGGCAACTATGGCTACACCTTC. Translating gives CASSLDRGNYGYTF.